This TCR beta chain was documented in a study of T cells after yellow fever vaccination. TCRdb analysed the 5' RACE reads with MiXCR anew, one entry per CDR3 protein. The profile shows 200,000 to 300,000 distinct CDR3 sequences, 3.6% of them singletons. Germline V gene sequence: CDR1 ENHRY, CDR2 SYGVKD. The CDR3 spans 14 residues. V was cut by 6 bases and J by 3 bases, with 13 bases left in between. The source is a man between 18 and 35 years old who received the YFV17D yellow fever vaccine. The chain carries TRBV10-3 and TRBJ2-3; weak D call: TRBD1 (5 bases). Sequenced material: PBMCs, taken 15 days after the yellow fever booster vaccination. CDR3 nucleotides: TGTGCCATCAGGGCAGACAGAGCGACAGATACGCAGTATTTT. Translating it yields CAIRADRATDTQYF.